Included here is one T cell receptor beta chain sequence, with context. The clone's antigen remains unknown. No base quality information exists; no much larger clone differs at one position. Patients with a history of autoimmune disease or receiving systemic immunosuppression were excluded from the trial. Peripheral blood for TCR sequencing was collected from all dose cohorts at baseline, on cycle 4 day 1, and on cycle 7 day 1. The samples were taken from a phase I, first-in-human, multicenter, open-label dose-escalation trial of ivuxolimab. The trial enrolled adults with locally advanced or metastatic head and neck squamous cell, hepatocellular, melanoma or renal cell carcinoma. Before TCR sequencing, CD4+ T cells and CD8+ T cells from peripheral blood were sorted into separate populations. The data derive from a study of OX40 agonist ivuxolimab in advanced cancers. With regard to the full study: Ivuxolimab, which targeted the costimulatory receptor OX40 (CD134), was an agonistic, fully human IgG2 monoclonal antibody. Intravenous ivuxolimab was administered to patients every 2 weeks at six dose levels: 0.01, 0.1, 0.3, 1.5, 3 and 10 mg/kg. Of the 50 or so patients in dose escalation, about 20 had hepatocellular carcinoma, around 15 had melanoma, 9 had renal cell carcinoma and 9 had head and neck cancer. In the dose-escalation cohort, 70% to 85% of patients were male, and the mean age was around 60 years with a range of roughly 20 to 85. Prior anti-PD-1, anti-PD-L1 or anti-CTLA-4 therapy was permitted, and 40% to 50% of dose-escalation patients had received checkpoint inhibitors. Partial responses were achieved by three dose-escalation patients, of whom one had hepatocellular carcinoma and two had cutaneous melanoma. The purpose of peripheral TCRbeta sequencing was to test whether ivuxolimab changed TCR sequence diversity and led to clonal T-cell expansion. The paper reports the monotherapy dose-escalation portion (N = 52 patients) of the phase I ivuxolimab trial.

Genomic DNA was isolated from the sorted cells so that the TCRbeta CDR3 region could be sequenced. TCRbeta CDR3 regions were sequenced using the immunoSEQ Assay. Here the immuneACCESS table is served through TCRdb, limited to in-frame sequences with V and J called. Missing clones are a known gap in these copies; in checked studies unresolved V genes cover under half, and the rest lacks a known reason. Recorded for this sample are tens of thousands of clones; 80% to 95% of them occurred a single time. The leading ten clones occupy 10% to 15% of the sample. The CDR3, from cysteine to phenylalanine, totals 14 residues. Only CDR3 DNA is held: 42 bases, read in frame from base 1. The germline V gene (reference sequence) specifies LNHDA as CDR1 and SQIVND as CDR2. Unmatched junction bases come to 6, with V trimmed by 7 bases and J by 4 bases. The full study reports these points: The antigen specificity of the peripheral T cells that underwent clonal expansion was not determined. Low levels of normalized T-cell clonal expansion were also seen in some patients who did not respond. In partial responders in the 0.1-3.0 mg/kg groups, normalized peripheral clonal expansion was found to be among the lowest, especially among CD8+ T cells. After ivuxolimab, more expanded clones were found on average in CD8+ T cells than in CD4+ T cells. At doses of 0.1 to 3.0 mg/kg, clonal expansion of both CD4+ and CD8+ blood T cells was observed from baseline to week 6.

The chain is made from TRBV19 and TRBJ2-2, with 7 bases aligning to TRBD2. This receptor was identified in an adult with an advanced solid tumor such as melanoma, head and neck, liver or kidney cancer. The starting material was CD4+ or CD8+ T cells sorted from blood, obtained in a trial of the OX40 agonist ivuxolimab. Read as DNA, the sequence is TGTGCCAGTAAGAGCGGGGAGGGCACCGGGGAGCTGTTTTTT. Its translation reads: CASKSGEGTGELFF.